One and the same sample provided the 14 T cell receptor beta chains below, sequenced in a study of blood T cell repertoires in COVID-19 (dated by TCRdb to 2018 to 2020). Library construction relied on the immunoSEQ multiplex PCR assay. Here the immuneACCESS table is served through TCRdb, limited to in-frame sequences with V and J called. Missing clones are a known gap in these copies; in checked studies unresolved V genes cover under half, and the rest lacks a known reason. Counted in this sample were roughly 110,000 clones; 80% to 85% of them appeared once. Jointly, the top ten make up over 4% of the sample. The sample taken for sequencing was peripheral blood. The origin of the receptors is a human donor in a cohort sampled during active COVID-19.

V and J are TRBV5-6 and TRBJ1-1; 7 bases align to TRBD1. Germline CDR1 is SGHDT and CDR2 is YYEEEE. The CDR3 is made up of 13 amino acids. Trimming cost V 5 bases and J 6 bases; bases outside gene matches: 7. CDR3 protein: CASSRDSPPEAFF. In DNA, the CDR3 is TGTGCCAGCAGTCGGGACAGTCCCCCTGAAGCTTTCTTT.

The rearrangement links TRBV24-1 to TRBJ1-1, with D possibly TRBD1 on 6 matching bases. The CDR3 has 12 amino acids. Trimming removed 3 bases at V and 9 bases at J, with 10 bases between. Germline V gene data show CDR1 as KGHDR and CDR2 as SFDVKD. Here the CDR3 DNA reads TGTGCCACCAGTGATGTCGGGGACAAAGCTTTCTTT. Encoded protein: CATSDVGDKAFF.

This chain joins TRBV7-2 and TRBJ2-2; the D gene is possibly TRBD1 (6 bases). Trimming stripped 6 bases from V and 6 bases from J, with 14 bases between. This CDR3 is 14 amino acids long. Germline loops: CDR1 SGHTA, CDR2 FQGNSA. The CDR3 region is CASSLRTVPGELFF. CDR3 DNA: TGTGCCAGCAGTCTTCGGACAGTGCCCGGGGAGCTGTTTTTT.

This clone was seen once. The gene calls are TRBV7-9 and TRBJ1-2; possible D gene TRBD1, 5 bases. Trimming stripped 6 bases from V and 8 bases from J, with 16 bases between. CDR1 and CDR2 from the germline V gene are SEHNR and FQNEAQ (reference sequence). This CDR3 has 13 amino acids. The CDR3 reads CASSGSGGRGYTF. CDR3 bases: TGTGCCAGCAGTGGCAGCGGGGGAAGGGGCTACACCTTC.

This clone was found a few times. The chain couples TRBV9 to TRBJ2-2; D is possibly TRBD1 (6 bases). CDR3 length: 14 residues. V dropped 0 bases and J dropped 5 bases, with 8 bases sitting between them. The germline CDR1 and CDR2 sequences are SGDLS and YYNGEE. CDR3 coding DNA: TGTGCCAGCAGCGTAGCAGGGGTTACCGGGGAGCTGTTTTTT. This translates into CASSVAGVTGELFF.

This chain links TRBV5-1 with TRBJ1-1, with D perhaps matching TRBD1 (5 bases). The CDR3 contains 15 residues. Germline V gene lookup returns CDR1 SGHRS and CDR2 YFSETQ. Trimming shortened V by 0 bases and J by 1 base, and 10 bases separated the two germline ends. CDR3 in DNA: TGCGCCAGCAGCTTGGCCGGGACTCCGAACACTGAAGCTTTCTTT. Translated: CASSLAGTPNTEAFF.

The chain carries TRBV5-4 and TRBJ2-1, with 11 nucleotides matching TRBD2. There are 18 residues in the CDR3. Trimming removed 3 bases from V and 6 bases from J; junction bases left unmatched: 14. Germline V gives CDR1 SGHNT, CDR2 YYREEE (reference sequence). CDR3 coding DNA: TGTGCCAGCAGCTCCGCCATTATAGCGGGAGGGCCGGGCAATGAGCAGTTCTTC. This encodes CASSSAIIAGGPGNEQFF.

The chain joins TRBV5-1 to TRBJ1-1, with TRBD1 as a possible D gene (6 bases). CDR3 size: 13 residues. Germline CDR1 reads SGHRS; CDR2 reads YFSETQ. Between the trimmed V and J ends, which lost 5 bases and 12 bases, there was a span of 20 bases. CDR3 loop: CASSQTTGIRTFF. CDR3 DNA sequence: TGCGCCAGCAGTCAAACCACAGGGATAAGAACTTTCTTT.

In its sample, this clone was seen many times. The J gene is TRBJ1-3, the V gene TRBV3-1 (or the pseudogene TRBV3-2); 10 positions match TRBD1. V shed 6 bases, J shed 0 bases, and the junction held 5 bases outside the gene matches. Per germline, CDR1 LGHDT and CDR2 YNNKEL (reference sequence). CDR3 length equals 16 residues. CDR3 in amino acids: CASRGDRGSSGNTIYF. The CDR3 DNA reads as TGTGCCAGCAGAGGGGACAGGGGCTCCTCTGGAAACACCATATATTTT.

This chain links TRBV7-9 with TRBJ1-2, with D unresolved. CDR1 is SEHNR, CDR2 FQNEAQ, per germline (reference sequence). This CDR3 is 14 amino acids long. The V and J ends lost 4 bases and 2 bases respectively, with 11 bases between them. The DNA of the CDR3 is TGTGCCAGCAGCTCGGTTGGGCAGAACTATGGCTACACCTTC. Its translation is CASSSVGQNYGYTF. The whole variable domain, filled in from reference TRBV7-9 and TRBJ1-2, reads DTGVSQNPRHKITKRGQNVTFRCDPISEHNRLYWYRQTLGQGPEFLTYFQNEAQLEKSRLLSDRFSAERPKGSFSTLEIQRTEQGDSAMYLCASSSVGQNYGYTFGSGTRLTVV.

The chain uses TRBV6-5 and TRBJ1-1; 8 bases match TRBD1. Looked up from germline, CDR1 is MNHEY and CDR2 is SVGAGI. V lost 4 bases to trimming and J lost 5 bases; unmatched junction nucleotides: 9. The CDR3 consists of 15 residues. CDR3 sequence: CASSFNRGGETEAFF. CDR3 in DNA: TGTGCCAGCAGTTTCAACAGGGGGGGGGAAACTGAAGCTTTCTTT.

The rearrangement uses TRBV18 and TRBJ2-1; TRBD2 aligns across 13 bases. The CDR3 is made up of 15 amino acids. V dropped 5 bases and J dropped 9; count of bases not matched to a gene: 7. CDR1 is KGHSH and CDR2 is LQKENI in the germline V gene. Written as DNA, the CDR3 is TGTGCCAGCTCAGAACCGGGACTAGCGGGAAGTGAGCAGTTCTTC. Its translation: CASSEPGLAGSEQFF.

The chain combines TRBV11-2 with TRBJ2-1; possible D gene TRBD2, 7 bases. The CDR3 extends over 16 amino acids. From germline, CDR1 is SGHAT and CDR2 FQNNGV. The V end was cut by 0 bases, the J end by 7 bases, with 16 bases between. The CDR3 DNA sequence: TGTGCCAGCAGCTTAGAACAGGGACTATCCTCTAATGAGCAGTTCTTC. Amino acid sequence: CASSLEQGLSSNEQFF.

This clone was observed a single time. The V call is TRBV7-9, the J call TRBJ1-1; 10 nucleotides align to TRBD1. The junction had 10 bases not matched to a gene; V was cut back by 5 bases and J by 1 base. The CDR3 is 17 amino acids. From germline, CDR1 is SEHNR and CDR2 FQNEAQ (reference sequence). The CDR3 DNA reads as TGTGCCAGCAGCCGCAGGACAGGGGGAAGGACGAACACTGAAGCTTTCTTT. It codes for CASSRRTGGRTNTEAFF.